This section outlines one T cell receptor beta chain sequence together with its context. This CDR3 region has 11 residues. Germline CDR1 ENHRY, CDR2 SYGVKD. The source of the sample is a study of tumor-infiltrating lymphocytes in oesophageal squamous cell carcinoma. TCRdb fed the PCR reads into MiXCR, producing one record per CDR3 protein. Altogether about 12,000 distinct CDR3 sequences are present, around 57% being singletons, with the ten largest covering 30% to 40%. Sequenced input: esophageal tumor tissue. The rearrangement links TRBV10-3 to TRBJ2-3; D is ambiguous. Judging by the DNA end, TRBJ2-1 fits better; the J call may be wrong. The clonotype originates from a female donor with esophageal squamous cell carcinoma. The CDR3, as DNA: TGTGCCATCAGTGGGTTTAATGAGCAGTTCTTC. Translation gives CAISGFNEQFF.